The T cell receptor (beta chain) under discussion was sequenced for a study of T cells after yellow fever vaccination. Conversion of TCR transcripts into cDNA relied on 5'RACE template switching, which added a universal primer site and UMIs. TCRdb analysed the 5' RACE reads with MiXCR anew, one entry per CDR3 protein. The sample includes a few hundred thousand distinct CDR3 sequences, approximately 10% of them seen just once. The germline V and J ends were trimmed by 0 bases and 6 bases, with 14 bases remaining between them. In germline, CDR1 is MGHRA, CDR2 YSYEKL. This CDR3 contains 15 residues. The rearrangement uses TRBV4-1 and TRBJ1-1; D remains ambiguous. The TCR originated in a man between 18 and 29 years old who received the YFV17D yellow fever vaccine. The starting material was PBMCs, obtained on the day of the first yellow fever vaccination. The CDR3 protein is CASSQDGVLRPEAFF. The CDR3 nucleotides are TGCGCCAGCAGCCAAGATGGGGTGTTACGGCCTGAAGCTTTCTTT.